The present TCR beta chain was sequenced within a study of blood T cells in healthy people across ages. A J-beta primer mix and a sample-barcoded 5' primer were used in a second PCR of about 7 to 12 cycles. MiXCR, run by TCRdb on the 5' RACE reads, gives a single entry per CDR3 protein. The data contain around 780,000 distinct CDR3 sequences, about 26% of them seen just once; the ten biggest clones take up under 3%. The CDR3 loop spans 16 amino acids. V lost 0 bases and J 2 bases, leaving 14 bases between the germline ends. This clonotype was seen a handful of times. These sequences were also reported in another study, on T cells of mothers and their children. Per that paper: Over 8.5 million reads per mother and roughly 3 million per child were obtained. Whether related or unrelated, pairs show similar shaping of TCR recombination output by thymic selection.

Sequencing was carried out using blood. The V gene is TRBV12-3 or TRBV12-4, the J gene TRBJ2-7; maybe TRBD2 (7 bases). The clonotype was recovered from a boy between 5 and 17 years old in good health. CDR3 nucleotide sequence: TGTGCCAGCAGTTTAGCGTTCCGAGGGGGGGCCTACGAGCAGTACTTC. This gives the protein CASSLAFRGGAYEQYF.